This is a list of T cell receptor beta chains from one sample in a study of shared clonotypes between healthy human individuals. Clones were read by immunoSEQ multiplex PCR, and TCRdb kept only the in-frame ones, dropping some. The sample includes about 1.1 million clones, around 77% of them seen just once. The source material was memory CD4+ T cells from PBMCs. The source of these receptors is a man between 18 and 29 years old in good health. Some clones in this sample may be carry-over from other donors' samples. Each CDR3 is given with its conserved first and last residue. The D gene is left open where the match is weak. Expanded clones are given a class, and other clones once, few, many or no size at all.

abundance	v_gene	j_gene	len	d_gene	CDR3aa	CDR3nt
.	TRBV29-1	TRBJ1-3	13	.	CSVETPLGNTIYF	TGCAGCGTTGAAACCCCCCTTGGAAACACCATATATTTT
.	TRBV5-1	TRBJ2-7	16	.	CASSFYGKALTYEQYF	TGCGCCAGCAGCTTTTACGGAAAGGCGTTGACCTACGAGCAGTACTTC
.	TRBV5-1	TRBJ2-7	16	.	CASSLGGFEGSYEQYF	TGCGCCAGCAGCTTGGGGGGCTTCGAGGGGAGCTACGAGCAGTACTTC
few	TRBV6-1	TRBJ2-2	14	.	CASSGRTFTGELFF	TGTGCCAGCAGTGGTCGGACGTTCACCGGGGAGCTGTTTTTT
.	TRBV7-9	TRBJ2-1	15	.	CASSTRDFRHNEQFF	TGTGCCAGCAGCACCAGGGATTTCAGACACAATGAGCAGTTCTTC
.	TRBV28	TRBJ2-7	12	.	CASSTGGYEQYF	TGTGCCAGCAGTACTGGGGGCTACGAGCAGTACTTC
.	TRBV10-3	TRBJ2-7	15	.	CAISVAGGGSYEQYF	TGTGCCATCAGTGTCGCGGGCGGCGGCTCCTACGAGCAGTACTTC
.	TRBV28	TRBJ1-1	15	.	CASSPLRALNTEAFF	TGTGCCAGCAGTCCGCTGAGGGCGTTGAACACTGAAGCTTTCTTT
few	TRBV6-5	TRBJ1-1	11	.	CASTQEVVAFF	TGTGCCAGCACCCAGGAGGTGGTGGCTTTCTTT
.	TRBV4-1	TRBJ2-1	15	.	CASRDRPGTQMGQFF	TGCGCCAGCAGGGACCGTCCGGGGACCCAAATGGGGCAGTTCTTC
.	TRBV20-1	TRBJ1-1	11	.	CSARFSTEAFF	TGCAGTGCTAGGTTTTCCACTGAAGCTTTCTTT
.	TRBV4-1	TRBJ2-3	16	TRBD2	CASRGEGLAGVYTQYF	TGCGCCAGCAGGGGGGAGGGACTAGCGGGAGTTTATACGCAGTATTTT
.	TRBV18	TRBJ2-2	14	.	CASSPRDLAGELFF	TGTGCCAGCTCACCAAGGGACCTAGCCGGGGAGCTGTTTTTT
.	TRBV11-1	TRBJ1-1	14	.	CASSLEVGGTEAFF	TGTGCCAGCAGCTTAGAGGTAGGCGGAACAGAAGCTTTCTTT
once	TRBV20-1	TRBJ2-3	11	.	CSARPTDTQYF	TGCAGTGCTAGGCCGACAGATACGCAGTATTTT